One sample yielded the 21 T cell receptor beta chains listed below, sequenced in a study of Ad26.COV2.S vaccination and SARS-CoV-2 variants. Profiling relied on immunoSEQ multiplex PCR, and the TCRdb table lists in-frame clones only, not all of them. The sample has approximately 480,000 clones, 70% to 90% seen once. Treatment specified: some 20 received Ad26.COV2.S at low or high dose, single or two shots; 5 received placebo; per-sample allocation not given. Samples were taken on day 63 after the first vaccine or placebo injection. This sample comprised peripheral blood, obtained in a trial of Ad26.COV2.S vaccine versus placebo. The receptors stem from a person aged 18 to 65 who received the Ad26.COV2.S COVID-19 vaccine or a placebo.

This clone was picked up a small number of times. V is TRBV19 and J is TRBJ1-1; 7 bases map to TRBD1. CDR3 length: 16 amino acids. The J segment lost 5 bases and the V segment lost 5 bases, leaving 14 bases of the junction unmatched. Germline V gives CDR1 LNHDA, CDR2 SQIVND (reference sequence). CDR3 sequence: CASSRPRGGLRTEAFF. The CDR3 DNA reads as TGTGCCAGTAGTCGGCCCAGGGGGGGATTGCGGACTGAAGCTTTCTTT. Drawing the rest from reference TRBV19 and TRBJ1-1, the complete variable domain is DGGITQSPKYLFRKEGQNVTLSCEQNLNHDAMYWYRQDPGQGLRLIYYSQIVNDFQKGDIAEGYSVSREKKESFPLTVTSAQKNPTAFYLCASSRPRGGLRTEAFFGQGTRLTVV.

The CDR3 DNA reads as TGTGCCAGTAGTATTGCCGGGACAAGAAATGAAAAACTGTTTTTT. Translating gives CASSIAGTRNEKLFF. The chain is built from TRBV19 and TRBJ1-4; perhaps TRBD1 as D (6 bases). Trimming cost V 3 bases and J 5 bases, with 13 bases left between them. The V gene's germline CDR1 is LNHDA and CDR2 SQIVND (reference sequence). This CDR3 has 15 amino acids. Variable domain in full (rest from reference TRBV19 and TRBJ1-4): DGGITQSPKYLFRKEGQNVTLSCEQNLNHDAMYWYRQDPGQGLRLIYYSQIVNDFQKGDIAEGYSVSREKKESFPLTVTSAQKNPTAFYLCASSIAGTRNEKLFFGSGTQLSVL.

The V and J genes are TRBV5-8 and TRBJ2-7; a possible D gene is TRBD2 (6 bases). Germline CDR1 is SGHTS and CDR2 is YDEGEE. CDR3 size: 15 residues. Trimming stripped 5 bases from V and 1 base from J, with 16 bases between. CDR3 sequence: CASRTIAEGSYEQYF. CDR3 bases: TGTGCCAGCAGAACTATAGCGGAAGGGTCCTACGAGCAGTACTTC.

The CDR3 loop reads CASSQGIYSTDTQYF. DNA for the CDR3: TGTGCCAGCAGCCAAGGAATATATTCCACAGATACGCAGTATTTT. The V and J genes are TRBV14 and TRBJ2-3, with D hard to call. The CDR3 has 15 residues. In germline, CDR1 is SGHDN, CDR2 FVKESK. The germline V and J ends were trimmed by 1 base and 2 bases, with 10 bases remaining between them.

The DNA for the CDR3 is TGTGCCAGCAGCGTAGTTGCAGGGGACACTGAAGCTTTCTTT. Its protein product is CASSVVAGDTEAFF. The chain carries TRBV9 and TRBJ1-1, with D tentatively TRBD1 (6 bases). The CDR3 contains 14 residues. Germline CDR1 and CDR2: SGDLS and YYNGEE. V lost 0 bases, J lost 3 bases, and 9 bases lay in between.

This sequence joins TRBV10-3 and TRBJ2-7; D tentatively reads TRBD1 or TRBD2 (5 bases each). With 5 bases removed from V and 0 bases from J, the gap between germline ends came to 8 bases. Germline V gene sequence: CDR1 ENHRY, CDR2 SYGVKD. The CDR3 loop spans 13 amino acids. In DNA form, the CDR3 reads TGTGCCATCAGTACGGGACCCTCCTACGAGCAGTACTTC. This encodes CAISTGPSYEQYF.

The count of this clone is one. The rearrangement uses TRBV4-2 and TRBJ2-1; 11 positions match TRBD2. The CDR3 loop spans 16 amino acids. Germline loops: CDR1 LGHNA, CDR2 YNFKEQ. V lost 1 base, J lost 3 bases, and 2 bases stayed unmatched. Here the CDR3 reads CASSQVGTSGYNEQFF. DNA for the CDR3: TGTGCCAGCAGCCAAGTGGGGACTAGCGGCTACAATGAGCAGTTCTTC.

The chain combines TRBV9 with TRBJ2-7; 8 nucleotides line up with TRBD1. The V and J ends lost 4 bases and 0 bases, in that order; junction bases with no gene match: 6. The CDR3 is made up of 15 amino acids. Germline values: CDR1 SGDLS, CDR2 YYNGEE. DNA for the CDR3: TGTGCCAGCAGCCCTAGGACAGGGAGCTCCTACGAGCAGTACTTC. Its protein is CASSPRTGSSYEQYF. The full variable domain, in which reference TRBV9 and TRBJ2-7 provide the parts outside the CDR3, is DSGVTQTPKHLITATGQRVTLRCSPRSGDLSVYWYQQSLDQGLQFLIQYYNGEERAKGNILERFSAQQFPDLHSELNLSSLELGDSALYFCASSPRTGSSYEQYFGPGTRLTVT.

The chain combines TRBV5-1 with TRBJ2-1; TRBD2 matches at 10 bases. The germline gives CDR1 SGHRS, CDR2 YFSETQ. The CDR3 has 17 residues. V lost 1 base to trimming and J lost 0 bases; unmatched junction nucleotides: 4. CDR3 coding DNA: TGCGCCAGCAGCTTGTTTTCTAGCGGGAGCTCCTACAATGAGCAGTTCTTC. It specifies CASSLFSSGSSYNEQFF.

As to this clone: This specimen includes other DNA sequences encoding the same CDR3. This rearrangement joins TRBV28 to TRBJ1-5; D unclear. The CDR3 runs 13 residues. Germline V gives CDR1 MDHEN, CDR2 SYDVKM. V was trimmed by 3 bases and J by 5 bases, leaving 8 bases between them. In DNA form, the CDR3 reads TGTGCCAGCAGTTTTGGAGGAGATCAGCCCCAGCATTTT. Its translation is CASSFGGDQPQHF.

CDR3 protein: CASSVGGTPWNTEAFF. CDR3 DNA sequence: TGTGCCAGCAGCGTAGGAGGGACACCGTGGAACACTGAAGCTTTCTTT. The chain joins TRBV9 to TRBJ1-1; tentatively, D is TRBD1 (6 bases). The germline V gene has CDR1 SGDLS and CDR2 YYNGEE. The CDR3 extends over 16 amino acids. V lost 0 bases to trimming and J lost 1 base, with 13 bases between them.

This chain links TRBV11-3 with TRBJ1-1, with TRBD1 matching 9 bases. V trimming: 5 bases; J trimming: 8 bases; junction bases outside the gene matches: 9. This CDR3 is built from 14 residues. The V gene's germline CDR1 is SGHNT and CDR2 YENEEA. CDR3 amino acids: CASSLTQGQGEAFF. CDR3 DNA: TGTGCCAGCAGCCTCACTCAGGGACAGGGAGAAGCTTTCTTT.

This sequence joins TRBV19 and TRBJ1-4; no firm D call. The CDR3 length is 14 residues. Per the germline V gene, CDR1 is LNHDA and CDR2 is SQIVND (reference sequence). Deletions cut 3 bases from V and 7 bases from J, with 12 bases between. For the CDR3, the DNA is TGTGCCAGTAGTATCGGGTCAGCCGGTGAAAAACTGTTTTTT. Translated, it gives CASSIGSAGEKLFF.

The chain is built from TRBV6-5 and TRBJ1-5; the D is unclear. Germline V lookup: CDR1 MNHEY, CDR2 SVGAGI. The germline V and J ends were trimmed by 8 bases and 3 bases, with 11 bases remaining between them. The CDR3 contains 13 residues. The CDR3 coding sequence is TGTGCCAGCGGCTCCAAATTCAATCAGCCCCAGCATTTT. It is translated as CASGSKFNQPQHF.

Here the CDR3 reads CASSLGQGAGNTIYF. In DNA form, the CDR3 reads TGTGCCAGCAGCTTGGGACAGGGAGCTGGAAACACCATATATTTT. The genes are TRBV11-2 and TRBJ1-3, with 9 bases aligning to TRBD1. Germline V gene data show CDR1 as SGHAT and CDR2 as FQNNGV. The CDR3 consists of 15 residues. Germline trimming cut 3 bases from V and 2 bases from J; bases unmatched to any gene: 2.

The gene calls are TRBV19 and TRBJ1-5; D ambiguous. V was clipped by 3 bases and J by 4 bases, with 10 bases between them. The germline V gene encodes CDR1 LNHDA and CDR2 SQIVND (reference sequence). The CDR3 is made up of 14 amino acids. The CDR3 loop reads CASSMGRDNQPQHF. DNA of the CDR3: TGTGCCAGTAGTATGGGTCGGGATAATCAGCCCCAGCATTTT. The variable domain in full, completed from reference TRBV19 and TRBJ1-5, reads DGGITQSPKYLFRKEGQNVTLSCEQNLNHDAMYWYRQDPGQGLRLIYYSQIVNDFQKGDIAEGYSVSREKKESFPLTVTSAQKNPTAFYLCASSMGRDNQPQHFGDGTRLSIL.

The chain employs TRBV24-1 and TRBJ2-1; 12 bases align to TRBD2. J lost 6 bases, V lost 4 bases, and 6 bases had no gene match. The V gene's germline CDR1 is KGHDR and CDR2 SFDVKD. The CDR3 covers 16 residues. CDR3 protein: CATSDPSGRVGNEQFF. The CDR3 DNA reads TGTGCCACCAGTGACCCTAGCGGGAGGGTAGGCAATGAGCAGTTCTTC.

This chain uses TRBV19 with TRBJ1-1, with D possibly being TRBD1 (6 bases). The CDR3 covers 14 residues. Germline V gives CDR1 LNHDA, CDR2 SQIVND (reference sequence). V was clipped by 11 bases and J by 0 bases, with 16 bases between them. The chain's CDR3 is CASQGFVMNTEAFF. For the CDR3, the DNA is TGTGCCTCCCAGGGGTTCGTCATGAACACTGAAGCTTTCTTT.

The V gene is TRBV4-1, the J gene TRBJ1-1, with TRBD1 matching over 8 bases. V dropped 1 base and J dropped 10; count of bases not matched to a gene: 8. The CDR3 runs 14 residues. Per germline, CDR1 MGHRA and CDR2 YSYEKL. The CDR3 DNA sequence: TGCGCCAGCAGCCAAGGGGGGCCAGGGGGCACAGCTTTCTTT. Amino acids: CASSQGGPGGTAFF.

The rearrangement links TRBV7-8 to TRBJ2-7; 11 positions match TRBD2. Germline lookup yields CDR1 SGHVS and CDR2 FQNEAQ. Losses at the gene ends were 3 bases for V and 2 bases for J; bases not matched to a gene: 3. The CDR3 covers 15 residues. The CDR3 loop is CASSFSGLAAYEQYF. CDR3 in DNA: TGTGCCAGCAGCTTTTCGGGACTAGCGGCCTACGAGCAGTACTTC.

The chain combines TRBV19 with TRBJ1-2; 10 bases match TRBD1. V lost 7 bases and J lost 5; bases outside the gene matches: 10. There are 15 residues in the CDR3. Per germline, CDR1 LNHDA and CDR2 SQIVND (reference sequence). CDR3 residues: CASTTLGTGEYGYTF. CDR3 nucleotides: TGTGCCAGTACAACTCTCGGGACAGGGGAATATGGCTACACCTTC.